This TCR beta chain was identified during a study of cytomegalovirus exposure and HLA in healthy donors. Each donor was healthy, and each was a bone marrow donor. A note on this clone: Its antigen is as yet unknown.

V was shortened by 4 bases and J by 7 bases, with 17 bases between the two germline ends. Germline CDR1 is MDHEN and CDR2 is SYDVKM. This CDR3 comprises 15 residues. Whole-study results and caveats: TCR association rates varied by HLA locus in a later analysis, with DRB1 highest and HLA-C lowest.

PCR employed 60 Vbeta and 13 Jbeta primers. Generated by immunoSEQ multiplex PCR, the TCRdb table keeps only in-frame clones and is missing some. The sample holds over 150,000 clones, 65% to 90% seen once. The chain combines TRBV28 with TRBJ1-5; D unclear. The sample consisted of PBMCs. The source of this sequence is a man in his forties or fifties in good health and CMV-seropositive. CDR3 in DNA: TGTGCCAGCAGTTCCCCCTTAGGGAGCGGCCAGCCCCAGCATTTT. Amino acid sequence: CASSSPLGSGQPQHF.